This T cell receptor (beta chain) was documented in a study of blood T cell repertoires in COVID-19 (dated by TCRdb to about 2020). Context from the whole study: The collaborator samples originated in the United States, Italy and Spain and spanned the acute and convalescent phases of COVID-19. Samples were obtained from the ongoing ImmuneRACE study (first 160 participants) and from some 1,300 subjects provided by 6 global collaborators. Deeply sampled blood TCRbeta repertoires from subjects exposed to, actively infected with, or recovered from COVID-19 were included in the dataset. The repertoires were released in a freely available public database meant as a resource for research on the immune response to SARS-CoV-2. The sample metadata nearly always contained a de-identified subject ID, COVID-19 status, age in years and sex. HLA class I and class II types, where available, came from metadata supplied by the sample provider rather than from assay-based typing. The material from the prospective study consisted of cDNA or gDNA derived from T cells, B-cell-depleted T cells, or PBMCs. What the research found in general, with its limitations: Clinical and demographic metadata were provided uncurated, with the amount varying by source and participant.

The germline V gene yields SGHNT for CDR1 and YENEEA for CDR2. V gives up 2 bases and J gives up 3 bases, and the segment between their germline ends measures 17 bases. Measured from the cysteine to the phenylalanine, the CDR3 is 16 residues long. Of all the DNA, just the CDR3 is kept, 48 bases in frame from base 1. TCRbeta CDR3 regions were amplified from genomic DNA using the immunoSEQ Assay, a bias-controlled multiplex PCR. Per the original workflow: The number of nucleated cells in each sample was estimated by amplification of reference gene primers within the assay. To quantify the absolute abundance of each unique TCRbeta CDR3 rearrangement, sequence reads were collapsed and filtered. For each sample, productive Simpson clonality was calculated as the square root of Simpson's diversity index over productive rearrangements. TCRdb retrieved this table from immuneACCESS and kept in-frame rearrangements only. Not all clones are present; in checked studies, unresolved V genes account for under half, and no reason is known for the remainder. The V and J calls and clone size were taken over from that table, and D and trimming were inferred from the DNA. This sample has tens of thousands of clones in its table, and 80% to 90% of those were observed once. Roughly 9.2% of the sample lies in the top ten.

Each collaborating institution followed its own protocols to collect whole blood in K2EDTA tubes. For TCRbeta analysis, collaborators shipped samples as frozen whole blood, isolated PBMCs, or DNA extracted from either of those sample types. Worth noting for this clone: Which antigen it targets is not known. Within one base of it there is no much larger clone, and no base qualities were kept.

The material sequenced was peripheral blood. The TCR was taken from a human donor in a cohort sampled during active COVID-19. The receptor chain draws on TRBV11-3 and TRBJ2-7, and TRBD1 may be the D gene, going by 6 matching bases. In nucleotides, the sequence is TGTGCCAGCAGCTTATTCGGACAGTCTTGGGACTACGAGCAGTACTTC. This gives the protein CASSLFGQSWDYEQYF.